These 13 T cell receptor beta chains were sequenced from one sample in a study of blood T cell repertoires in COVID-19. Clones were read by immunoSEQ multiplex PCR, and TCRdb kept only the in-frame ones, dropping some. This table has some 390,000 clones, around 84% appearing once. Sample: peripheral blood. The receptors were gathered from a human donor in a cohort sampled during active COVID-19.

V usage is TRBV21-1 and J usage is TRBJ1-1; TRBD1, the D gene given by the table, was not confirmed from the DNA. TRBV21-1 is a documented pseudogene. The CDR3 runs 17 residues. CDR3 sequence: CASSLGTDDVLNTEAFF. The CDR3 bases are TGTGCCAGCAGTTTGGGGACAGACGATGTCTTGAACACTGAAGCTTTCTTT.

The genes are TRBV19 and TRBJ1-3; TRBD1 might be the D (6 bases). Trimming took 4 bases from V and 0 from J, leaving 13 bases between them. The CDR3 is 16 amino acids. CDR1 and CDR2 from the germline V gene are LNHDA and SQIVND (reference sequence). CDR3: CASSRRDKTSGNTIYF. For the CDR3, the DNA is TGTGCCAGTAGTAGACGGGACAAGACCTCTGGAAACACCATATATTTT.

This clone has only a few counts. This sequence joins TRBV5-6 and TRBJ2-5, with 8 positions matching TRBD2. Germline lookup yields CDR1 SGHDT and CDR2 YYEEEE. The junction had 14 bases not matched to a gene; V was cut back by 5 bases and J by 2 bases. CDR3 size: 17 residues. The CDR3 here is CASRRIGREESQETQYF. The CDR3 DNA reads as TGTGCCAGCAGAAGAATTGGGCGGGAGGAAAGTCAAGAGACCCAGTACTTC.

The chain employs TRBV3-1 (or the pseudogene TRBV3-2) and TRBJ2-1; a possible D gene is TRBD2 (6 bases). This CDR3 is built from 14 residues. Trimming shortened V by 6 bases and J by 6 bases, and 15 bases separated the two germline ends. Germline V gene data show CDR1 as LGHDT and CDR2 as YNNKEL (reference sequence). The CDR3: CASRARGSGNEQFF. CDR3 nucleotides: TGTGCCAGCAGAGCCCGGGGTAGCGGCAATGAGCAGTTCTTC.

V gene TRBV19 combines with J gene TRBJ2-5; 11 bases agree with TRBD2. CDR1 and CDR2 from the germline V gene are LNHDA and SQIVND (reference sequence). The length of the CDR3 is 16 residues. Unmatched junction bases numbered 10, after V lost 5 bases and J lost 5 bases. CDR3 DNA: TGTGCCAGTAGTCCGAGTCTAGCGGGGGGCCAGGAGACCCAGTACTTC. It specifies CASSPSLAGGQETQYF.

This clone was seen a single time. The V call is TRBV11-2, the J call TRBJ1-4; perhaps TRBD1 as D (5 bases). Germline-derived CDR1 and CDR2 are SGHAT and FQNNGV. The V end was cut by 1 base, the J end by 3 bases, with 6 bases between. This CDR3 contains 14 residues. The CDR3 loop is CASSLVGANEKLFF. Written as DNA, the CDR3 is TGTGCCAGCAGCTTAGTAGGGGCTAATGAAAAACTGTTTTTT.

The chain employs TRBV6-1 and TRBJ2-5; D possibly corresponds to TRBD1 (5 bases). This CDR3 spans 14 amino acids. Per germline, CDR1 MNHNS and CDR2 SASEGT. Trimming stripped 0 bases from V and 3 bases from J, with 8 bases between. CDR3 nucleotides: TGTGCCAGCAGTGAAGCGTCCAGGGAAGAGACCCAGTACTTC. Its translation is CASSEASREETQYF.

The CDR3 DNA reads as TGTGCCAGTAGTTTAAGACAGGCGGGCACTGAAGCTTTCTTT. It yields the protein CASSLRQAGTEAFF. V usage is TRBV19 and J usage is TRBJ1-1; a weak D match, TRBD1 (6 bases). The CDR3 totals 14 residues. Per germline, CDR1 LNHDA and CDR2 SQIVND (reference sequence). Between the trimmed V and J ends, which lost 5 bases and 4 bases, there was a span of 14 bases.

The chain links TRBV19 to TRBJ2-1; 9 bases are shared with TRBD2. The CDR3 has 14 residues. Losses at the gene ends were 8 bases for V and 3 bases for J; bases not matched to a gene: 5. From germline, CDR1 is LNHDA and CDR2 SQIVND (reference sequence). The CDR3 reads CASHSGGNYNEQFF. The CDR3 nucleotides are TGTGCCAGTCATAGCGGGGGAAACTACAATGAGCAGTTCTTC.

This clone showed up just a few times. V usage is TRBV5-1 and J usage is TRBJ2-5, with 11 bases aligning to TRBD2. The V and J ends lost 1 base and 5 bases, in that order; junction bases with no gene match: 4. CDR1 SGHRS and CDR2 YFSETQ come from the germline V gene. The CDR3 length is 15 residues. The CDR3 region is CASSLRLAGGETQYF. The DNA for the CDR3 is TGCGCCAGCAGCTTGCGGCTAGCGGGAGGCGAGACCCAGTACTTC.

The J gene is TRBJ2-2, the V gene TRBV6-1; 7 bases are shared with TRBD2. The trim removed 1 base at V and 7 bases at J, leaving 12 bases unmatched. This CDR3 has 17 residues. Looked up from germline, CDR1 is MNHNS and CDR2 is SASEGT. The CDR3 is CASSEGYGLDIGGELFF. CDR3 nucleotides: TGTGCCAGCAGTGAAGGGTATGGACTAGATATTGGCGGGGAGCTGTTTTTT.

The chain is built from TRBV6-6 and TRBJ2-1, with D hard to call. Germline V gives CDR1 MNHNY, CDR2 SVGAGI (reference sequence). This CDR3 has 16 amino acids. With 2 bases removed from V and 5 bases from J, the gap between germline ends came to 16 bases. The CDR3 sequence: CASSYHFSNPNNEQFF. The DNA for the CDR3 is TGTGCCAGCAGTTACCACTTTAGCAACCCAAACAATGAGCAGTTCTTC.

J is TRBJ2-4 and V is TRBV5-1; TRBD1 agrees at 9 bases. The CDR3 loop spans 14 amino acids. The germline V gene encodes CDR1 SGHRS and CDR2 YFSETQ. After removal of 3 bases from V and 4 bases from J, the junction contained 2 bases not matched to a gene. Here the CDR3 DNA reads TGCGCCAGCAGCTCTGGACAGGGGAAAAACATTCAGTACTTC. Its translation is CASSSGQGKNIQYF.